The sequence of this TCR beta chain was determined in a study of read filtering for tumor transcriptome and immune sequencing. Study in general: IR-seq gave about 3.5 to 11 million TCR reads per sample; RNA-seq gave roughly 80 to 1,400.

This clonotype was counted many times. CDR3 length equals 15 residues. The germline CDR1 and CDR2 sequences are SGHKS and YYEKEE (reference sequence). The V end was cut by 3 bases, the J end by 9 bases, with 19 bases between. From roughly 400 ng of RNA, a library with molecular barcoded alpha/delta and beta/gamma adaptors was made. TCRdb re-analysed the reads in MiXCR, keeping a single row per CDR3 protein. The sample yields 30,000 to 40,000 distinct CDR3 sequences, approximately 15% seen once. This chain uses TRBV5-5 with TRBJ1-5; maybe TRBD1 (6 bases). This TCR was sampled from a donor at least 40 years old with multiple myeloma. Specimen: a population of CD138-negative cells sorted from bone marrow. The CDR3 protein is CASSSLGGSGGPQHF. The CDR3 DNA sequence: TGTGCCAGCAGCTCCTTAGGGGGGTCCGGGGGGCCCCAGCATTTT.